Listed here are 17 T cell receptor beta chains from one sample, sequenced in a study of shared clonotypes between healthy human individuals. The repertoire was sequenced with immunoSEQ multiplex PCR; TCRdb's copy has only in-frame clones and lacks some. Of a few million clones in the sample, 90% to 95% were seen once. Sequencing was done on a sample of naive CD4+ T cells from PBMCs. The subset: CD45RA+ positively selected. These receptors were collected from a man between 18 and 29 years old in good health. Some clones in this sample may be carry-over from other donors' samples.

This chain joins TRBV28 and TRBJ1-2; D may be TRBD1 (5 bases). Germline V gene lookup returns CDR1 MDHEN and CDR2 SYDVKM. The CDR3 is 13 residues long. The V gene lost 5 bases and the J gene lost 8 bases, with 15 bases spanning the gap. CDR3 DNA: TGTGCCAGCAGTCTACAAGACAGTCGGGGCTACACCTTC. It specifies CASSLQDSRGYTF.

The chain is built from TRBV6-1 and TRBJ2-1; TRBD2 matches at 15 bases. This CDR3 comprises 18 residues. Trimming cost V 2 bases and J 5 bases; bases outside gene matches: 7. The germline CDR1 and CDR2 sequences are MNHNS and SASEGT. CDR3 bases: TGTGCCAGCAGTGAACGATCCGGGACTAGCGGGAGGAACAATGAGCAGTTCTTC. Encoded protein: CASSERSGTSGRNNEQFF.

The chain links TRBV28 to TRBJ2-1; D is tentatively TRBD1 or TRBD2 (5 bases each). The germline V gene encodes CDR1 MDHEN and CDR2 SYDVKM. The V end was cut by 1 base, the J end by 9 bases, with 19 bases between. This CDR3 has 16 residues. The CDR3 is CASSLYPGTPEGEQFF. CDR3 bases: TGTGCCAGCAGTTTATACCCCGGGACCCCTGAAGGTGAGCAGTTCTTC. The full variable domain, completed using reference TRBV28 and TRBJ2-1, is DVKVTQSSRYLVKRTGEKVFLECVQDMDHENMFWYRQDPGLGLRLIYFSYDVKMKEKGDIPEGYSVSREKKERFSLILESASTNQTSMYLCASSLYPGTPEGEQFFGPGTRLTVL.

The gene calls are TRBV5-1 and TRBJ1-3; possibly TRBD1 for D (6 bases). Germline CDR1 reads SGHRS; CDR2 reads YFSETQ. The CDR3 is 17 amino acids. V was pared by 0 bases and J by 3 bases, with 16 bases between. CDR3 residues: CASSLAPQGLDGNTIYF. In DNA, the CDR3 is TGCGCCAGCAGCTTGGCCCCACAGGGACTGGATGGAAACACCATATATTTT.

V is TRBV28 and J is TRBJ2-7; 8 positions agree with TRBD1. There are 14 residues in the CDR3. The trim removed 8 bases at V and 3 bases at J, leaving 9 bases unmatched. Looked up from germline, CDR1 is MDHEN and CDR2 is SYDVKM. CDR3: CASAFPDRDYEQYF. The CDR3 nucleotides read TGTGCCAGCGCCTTCCCGGACAGGGACTACGAGCAGTACTTC.

The chain joins TRBV5-1 to TRBJ2-3; 15 bases agree with TRBD2. Germline CDR1 is SGHRS and CDR2 is YFSETQ. The CDR3 contains 18 residues. J gave up 4 bases and V 2 bases, and 8 bases lay outside the gene matches. The CDR3 is CASSFLGLAGGGADTQYF. As DNA, the CDR3 is TGCGCCAGCAGCTTTCTGGGACTAGCGGGAGGAGGCGCAGATACGCAGTATTTT.

The chain carries TRBV30 and TRBJ2-7; 9 bases agree with TRBD1. Germline values: CDR1 GTSNPN, CDR2 SVGIG (reference sequence). Unmatched junction bases numbered 5, after V lost 3 bases and J lost 5 bases. CDR3 length: 13 amino acids. The CDR3, as DNA: TGTGCCTGGAGGCGGACAGGGGCCCACGAGCAGTACTTC. It specifies CAWRRTGAHEQYF.

The chain employs TRBV28 and TRBJ2-7; 9 nucleotides align to TRBD1. The V gene's germline CDR1 is MDHEN and CDR2 SYDVKM. This CDR3 is 14 amino acids long. The J segment lost 0 bases and the V segment lost 6 bases, leaving 3 bases of the junction unmatched. CDR3 residues: CASSRQGDSYEQYF. CDR3 bases: TGTGCCAGCAGCAGACAGGGGGACTCCTACGAGCAGTACTTC. Combining the CDR3 with reference TRBV28 and TRBJ2-7 gives the whole variable domain DVKVTQSSRYLVKRTGEKVFLECVQDMDHENMFWYRQDPGLGLRLIYFSYDVKMKEKGDIPEGYSVSREKKERFSLILESASTNQTSMYLCASSRQGDSYEQYFGPGTRLTVT.

The chain joins TRBV14 to TRBJ1-1; D is unclear. Trimming took off 5 bases at V and 2 bases at J, with 9 bases between the two ends. CDR3 size: 13 residues. The germline V gene has CDR1 SGHDN and CDR2 FVKESK. CDR3 sequence reads: CASSRASNTEAFF. The CDR3 DNA reads as TGTGCCAGCAGCAGGGCGAGTAACACTGAAGCTTTCTTT.

The chain carries TRBV5-1 and TRBJ2-3, with 8 bases matching TRBD1. With V trimmed by 6 bases and J by 3 bases, 6 bases remained unmatched. This CDR3 has 14 residues. Germline CDR1 is SGHRS and CDR2 is YFSETQ. Written as DNA, the CDR3 is TGCGCCAGCACCTCCACAGGGGGGACAGATACGCAGTATTTT. This gives the protein CASTSTGGTDTQYF.

The chain carries TRBV28 and TRBJ2-1; no clear D. From germline, CDR1 is MDHEN and CDR2 SYDVKM. V lost 3 bases and J lost 7, with 16 bases in between. The CDR3 runs to 15 residues. CDR3 in DNA: TGTGCCAGCAGTTTCCGAACCCATTGGCAGAATGAGCAGTTCTTC. Translated: CASSFRTHWQNEQFF.

The chain links TRBV2 to TRBJ2-1; weak D call: TRBD2 (5 bases). The CDR3 is 12 amino acids. Deletions cut 6 bases from V and 4 bases from J, with 7 bases between. The V gene's germline CDR1 is SNHLY and CDR2 FYNNEI. CDR3 sequence: CASRGEYNEQFF. The DNA for the CDR3 is TGTGCCAGCAGGGGAGAATACAATGAGCAGTTCTTC.

V usage is TRBV7-3 and J usage is TRBJ2-1; 10 nucleotides agree with TRBD2. The V gene's germline CDR1 is SGHTA and CDR2 FQGTGA. This CDR3 region has 14 residues. The V segment lost 3 bases and the J segment 9 bases; nucleotides outside the gene matches: 5. CDR3 amino acids: CASSFGTSASEQFF. CDR3 bases: TGTGCCAGCAGCTTCGGGACTAGCGCGAGTGAGCAGTTCTTC.

This clone is a singleton in its sample. The V call is TRBV4-3, the J call TRBJ2-3; D is possibly TRBD1 (5 bases). Deletions cut 4 bases from V and 4 bases from J, with 15 bases between. CDR1 is LGHNA and CDR2 is YSLEER in the germline V gene. The CDR3 consists of 15 residues. The CDR3 DNA is TGCGCCAGCAGCCCCATGGTCAGGGCGGCAGATACGCAGTATTTT. Residues: CASSPMVRAADTQYF.

This clone has just one count. The chain couples TRBV7-2 to TRBJ2-1, with 7 bases fitting TRBD2. The CDR3 length is 15 residues. Germline V gene sequence: CDR1 SGHTA, CDR2 FQGNSA. Germline trimming cut 5 bases from V and 6 bases from J; bases unmatched to any gene: 10. The CDR3 nucleotides are TGTGCCAGCAGCATGACTCGACTAGCCGGCAATGAGCAGTTCTTC. It codes for CASSMTRLAGNEQFF.

V and J are TRBV4-2 and TRBJ1-2, with D possibly being TRBD1 (5 bases). V lost 3 bases to trimming and J lost 7 bases, with 21 bases between them. From germline, CDR1 is LGHNA and CDR2 YNFKEQ. The CDR3 runs 16 residues. The CDR3 DNA sequence: TGTGCCAGCAGCCATGAGCGGGCAGGGCAAGGTGTTGGCTACACCTTC. Translating gives CASSHERAGQGVGYTF.

The rearrangement uses TRBV7-3 and TRBJ2-1; a weak D match, TRBD2 (6 bases). This CDR3 contains 15 residues. The germline CDR1 and CDR2 sequences are SGHTA and FQGTGA. Trimming took off 6 bases at V and 7 bases at J, with 19 bases between the two ends. The CDR3 coding sequence is TGTGCCAGCAGTGTGACTAGAAACCCGTTGAATGAGCAGTTCTTC. Its protein product is CASSVTRNPLNEQFF.